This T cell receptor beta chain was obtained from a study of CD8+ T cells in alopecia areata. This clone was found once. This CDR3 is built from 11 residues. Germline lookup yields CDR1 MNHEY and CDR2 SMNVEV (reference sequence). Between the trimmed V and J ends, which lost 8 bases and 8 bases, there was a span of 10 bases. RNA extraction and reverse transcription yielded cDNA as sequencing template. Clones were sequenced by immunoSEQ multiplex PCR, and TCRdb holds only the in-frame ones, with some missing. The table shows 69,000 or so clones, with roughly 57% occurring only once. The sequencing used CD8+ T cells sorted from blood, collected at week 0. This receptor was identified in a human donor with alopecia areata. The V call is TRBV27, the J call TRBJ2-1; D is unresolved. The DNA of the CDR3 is TGTGCCAGCGGATTAATCTATGAGCAGTTCTTC. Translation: CASGLIYEQFF.